This TCR beta chain originates from a study of OX40 agonist ivuxolimab in advanced cancers. The method was immunoSEQ multiplex PCR; TCRdb's version includes in-frame clones alone and lacks a portion of them. The sample lists around 83,000 clones, roughly 90% occurring once. Material: CD4+ or CD8+ T cells sorted from blood, obtained in a trial of the OX40 agonist ivuxolimab. This receptor was obtained from an adult with an advanced solid tumor such as melanoma, head and neck, liver or kidney cancer.

As DNA, the CDR3 is TGTGCCAGCAGCCAGAAACAGGCTAGCGGGATGGTCTACGAGCAGTACTTC. As protein: CASSQKQASGMVYEQYF. The chain joins TRBV4-2 to TRBJ2-7; 9 bases map to TRBD2. The germline CDR1 and CDR2 sequences are LGHNA and YNFKEQ. The CDR3 is 17 amino acids. The V gene end was trimmed by 3 bases and the J gene end by 3 bases; junction bases not matched to a gene: 12.